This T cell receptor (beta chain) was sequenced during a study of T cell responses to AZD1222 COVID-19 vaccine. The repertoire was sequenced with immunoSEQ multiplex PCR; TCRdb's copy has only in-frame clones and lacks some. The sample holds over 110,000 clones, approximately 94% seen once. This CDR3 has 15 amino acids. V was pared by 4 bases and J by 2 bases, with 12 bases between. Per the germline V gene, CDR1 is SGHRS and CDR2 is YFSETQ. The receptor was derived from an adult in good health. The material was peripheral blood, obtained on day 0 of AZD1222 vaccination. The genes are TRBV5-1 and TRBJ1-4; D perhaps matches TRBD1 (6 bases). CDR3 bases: TGCGCCAGCAGCGCCAACAGGGCTACTAATGAAAAACTGTTTTTT. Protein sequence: CASSANRATNEKLFF.